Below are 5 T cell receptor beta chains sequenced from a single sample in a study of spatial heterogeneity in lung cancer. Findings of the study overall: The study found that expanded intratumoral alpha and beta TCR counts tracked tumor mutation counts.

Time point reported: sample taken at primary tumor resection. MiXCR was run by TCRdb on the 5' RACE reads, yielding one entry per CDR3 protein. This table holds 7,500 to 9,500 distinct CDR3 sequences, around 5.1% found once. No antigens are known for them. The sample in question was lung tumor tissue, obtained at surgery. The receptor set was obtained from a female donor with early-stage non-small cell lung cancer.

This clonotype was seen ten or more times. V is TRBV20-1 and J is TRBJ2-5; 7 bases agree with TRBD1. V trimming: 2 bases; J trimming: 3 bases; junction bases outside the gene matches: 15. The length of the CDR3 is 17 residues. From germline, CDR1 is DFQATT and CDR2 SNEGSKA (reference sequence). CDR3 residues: CSARSPTLNRGEETQYF. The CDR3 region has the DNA TGCAGTGCTAGATCTCCTACCTTAAACAGGGGAGAAGAGACCCAGTACTTC.

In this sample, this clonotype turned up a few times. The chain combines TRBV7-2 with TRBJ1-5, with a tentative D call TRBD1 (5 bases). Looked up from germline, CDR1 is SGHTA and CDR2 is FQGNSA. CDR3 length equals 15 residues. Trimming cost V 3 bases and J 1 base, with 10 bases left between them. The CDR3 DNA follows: TGTGCCAGCAGCTTGGGGGGAATGAGCAATCAGCCCCAGCATTTT. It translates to CASSLGGMSNQPQHF.

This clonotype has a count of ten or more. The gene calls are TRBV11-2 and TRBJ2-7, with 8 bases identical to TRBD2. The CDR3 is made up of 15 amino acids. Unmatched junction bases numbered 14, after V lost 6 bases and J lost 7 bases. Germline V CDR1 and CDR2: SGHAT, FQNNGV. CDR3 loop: CASRQAGAVVWEQYF. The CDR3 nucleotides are TGTGCCAGCAGACAAGCGGGGGCGGTAGTTTGGGAGCAGTACTTC.

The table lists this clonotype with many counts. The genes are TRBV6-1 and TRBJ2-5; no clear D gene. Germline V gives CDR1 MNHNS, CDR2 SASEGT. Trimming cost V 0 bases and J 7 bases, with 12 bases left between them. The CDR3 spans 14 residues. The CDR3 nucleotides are TGTGCCAGCAGTGAAGCAGGGCCGTTTGTGACCCAGTACTTC. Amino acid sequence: CASSEAGPFVTQYF.

This CDR3 reads CASSLAAQGPDTQYF. The CDR3, as DNA: TGTGCCAGCAGCTTAGCCGCGCAGGGACCAGATACGCAGTATTTT. V usage is TRBV11-1 and J usage is TRBJ2-3; either TRBD1 or TRBD2 may fit D (5 bases each). The CDR3 length is 15 residues. Per the germline V gene, CDR1 is SGHAT and CDR2 is FQDESV (reference sequence). V lost 0 bases and J 4 bases, leaving 11 bases between the germline ends.